The entry that follows covers one TCR beta chain sequence. Its antigen is unidentified. The data derive from a study of Ad26.COV2.S vaccination and SARS-CoV-2 variants. The CDR3 consists of 17 residues. Per the germline V gene, CDR1 is MNHNS and CDR2 is SASEGT. The V gene end was trimmed by 1 base and the J gene end by 4 bases; junction bases not matched to a gene: 10. TCRdb keeps only in-frame clones here, not all; method: immunoSEQ multiplex PCR. The repertoire has about 350,000 clones, about 91% of them found once; the top ten carry roughly 3.9%. Findings and caveats of the study: Vaccinees displayed broader spike-specific TCR repertoires than placebo recipients. Possibly, TCR breadth and depth analyses underestimated total T cell responses.

Sequenced here: peripheral blood, sampled after recovery from COVID-19. This receptor was obtained from a human donor who had recovered from COVID-19. The chain uses TRBV6-1 and TRBJ2-5; 9 bases are a match to TRBD1. The CDR3 loop reads CASSEVPGQGGGETQYF. CDR3 DNA: TGTGCCAGCAGTGAAGTACCGGGACAGGGAGGAGGAGAGACCCAGTACTTC.